This section outlines one T cell receptor (beta chain) sequence together with its context. The antigen is unknown. This record comes from a study of cytomegalovirus exposure and HLA in healthy donors. General study findings and limits: Reportedly, TCR beta sequences accurately predicted HLA-A and HLA-B alleles in most subjects. Several top significant clusters appeared, in a later analysis, to be linked to common viral pathogens. Trimming of TCR beta V- and J-genes showed a link, identified in a later analysis, to a missense DCLRE1C variant.

Per the germline V gene, CDR1 is SGHNT and CDR2 is YYREEE (reference sequence). This CDR3 spans 18 amino acids. V was clipped by 2 bases and J by 1 base; unmatched bases: 10. The PCR employed 60 Vbeta primers together with 13 Jbeta primers. The data were produced by immunoSEQ multiplex PCR, yet TCRdb's version contains in-frame clones alone and is incomplete. The repertoire consists of about 130,000 clones, with around 85% occurring once and the leading ten covering more than 1.5%. Sample: PBMCs. The rearrangement links TRBV5-4 to TRBJ2-1; 9 bases align to TRBD2. The TCR sequence derives from a boy younger than 18 in good health and CMV-seronegative. The CDR3 nucleotides are TGTGCCAGCAGCTTTGGACTAGCGCAAACCGTATCCTACAATGAGCAGTTCTTC. This encodes CASSFGLAQTVSYNEQFF.